Each of the 22 T cell receptor beta chains below was sequenced from the same sample in a study of shared clonotypes between healthy human individuals. Produced via immunoSEQ multiplex PCR; TCRdb's table is partial and in-frame only. This table has around 350,000 clones, more than 60% appearing once. Specimen: memory CD4+ T cells sorted from blood. Subset indicated: CD45RA-negative fraction. These receptors were obtained from a man aged 25 to 40 in good health.

The CDR3 loop reads CASSLGDASGSIAPYNEQFF. CDR3 DNA: TGTGCCAGCAGCTTAGGGGACGCTAGCGGGAGTATTGCCCCCTACAATGAGCAGTTCTTC. The chain carries TRBV7-7 and TRBJ2-1, with 10 bases that match TRBD2. Unmatched junction bases numbered 14, after V lost 1 base and J lost 2 bases. This CDR3 is 20 amino acids long. Germline CDR1 reads SSHAT; CDR2 reads FNYEAQ (reference sequence).

In this sample, this clone turned up once. This rearrangement joins TRBV5-4 to TRBJ2-1, with 7 positions matching TRBD1. This CDR3 contains 14 residues. The V gene end was trimmed by 6 bases and the J gene end by 2 bases; junction bases not matched to a gene: 5. Germline-derived CDR1 and CDR2 are SGHNT and YYREEE (reference sequence). The DNA for the CDR3 is TGTGCCAGCACCGAACAGGGGACCTACAATGAGCAGTTCTTC. Protein: CASTEQGTYNEQFF. Full variable domain (rest looked up from reference TRBV5-4 and TRBJ2-1): ETGVTQSPTHLIKTRGQQVTLRCSSQSGHNTVSWYQQALGQGPQFIFQYYREEENGRGNFPPRFSGLQFPNYSSELNVNALELDDSALYLCASTEQGTYNEQFFGPGTRLTVL.

The chain employs TRBV27 and TRBJ2-1, with D possibly being TRBD1 (6 bases). Per germline, CDR1 MNHEY and CDR2 SMNVEV (reference sequence). The V gene lost 5 bases and the J gene lost 9 bases, with 11 bases spanning the gap. The CDR3 has 12 amino acids. The CDR3 DNA reads as TGTGCCAGCAGTCAACAGGGCAGTGAGCAGTTCTTC. This encodes CASSQQGSEQFF.

The rearrangement links TRBV4-3 to TRBJ2-3, with 8 bases fitting TRBD1. The CDR3 loop spans 18 amino acids. Germline CDR1 reads LGHNA; CDR2 reads YSLEER. V shed 3 bases and J 5 bases; nucleotides not matched to a gene: 16. The CDR3 here is CASSHRSGGTGILDTQYF. As DNA, the CDR3 is TGCGCCAGCAGCCACAGGTCAGGGGGGACAGGCATCTTAGATACGCAGTATTTT.

The chain employs TRBV29-1 and TRBJ2-2; 8 bases align to TRBD2. The CDR3 has 13 amino acids. With 5 bases clipped from V and 6 bases from J, the junction kept 5 bases outside the gene matches. Germline loops: CDR1 SQVTM, CDR2 ANQGSEA. Written as DNA, the CDR3 is TGCAGCGTTTGGAGCGGGAGCCCCGGGGAGCTGTTTTTT. Its protein product is CSVWSGSPGELFF.

V usage is TRBV7-3 and J usage is TRBJ1-4; 7 bases align to TRBD1. The germline gives CDR1 SGHTA, CDR2 FQGTGA. J lost 3 bases, V lost 5 bases, and 6 bases had no gene match. The CDR3 spans 15 residues. The DNA for the CDR3 is TGTGCCAGCAGCCTCCAGACAGGGCCTAATGAAAAACTGTTTTTT. Translating it yields CASSLQTGPNEKLFF.

The genes are TRBV7-9 and TRBJ1-4, with D perhaps TRBD1 (5 bases). The germline V gene encodes CDR1 SEHNR and CDR2 FQNEAQ (reference sequence). This CDR3 spans 14 amino acids. Trimming cost V 4 bases and J 5 bases, with 11 bases left between them. The DNA of the CDR3 is TGTGCCAGCAGCTCGGGACGAATGAATGAAAAACTGTTTTTT. This translates into CASSSGRMNEKLFF.

The chain uses TRBV5-6 and TRBJ2-7, with 8 bases matching TRBD1. From germline, CDR1 is SGHDT and CDR2 YYEEEE. With V trimmed by 0 bases and J by 3 bases, 5 bases remained unmatched. The CDR3 contains 15 residues. For the CDR3, the DNA is TGTGCCAGCAGCTTGGCAGGGGGCGCGAACTACGAGCAGTACTTC. Protein product: CASSLAGGANYEQYF. The full variable domain, with the rest looked up from reference TRBV5-6 and TRBJ2-7, is DAGVTQSPTHLIKTRGQQVTLRCSPKSGHDTVSWYQQALGQGPQFIFQYYEEEERQRGNFPDRFSGHQFPNYSSELNVNALLLGDSALYLCASSLAGGANYEQYFGPGTRLTVT.

This chain joins TRBV27 and TRBJ2-1, with 9 bases that match TRBD2. CDR1 is MNHEY, CDR2 SMNVEV, per germline (reference sequence). The V segment lost 6 bases and the J segment 5 bases; nucleotides outside the gene matches: 5. This CDR3 contains 14 residues. The CDR3 sequence: CASSSPSGNNEQFF. CDR3 coding DNA: TGTGCCAGCAGCTCACCTAGCGGGAACAATGAGCAGTTCTTC.

The chain links TRBV28 to TRBJ2-5; D ambiguous. CDR3 length: 14 amino acids. Germline V gene lookup returns CDR1 MDHEN and CDR2 SYDVKM. Trimming stripped 6 bases from V and 5 bases from J, with 16 bases between. As DNA, the CDR3 is TGTGCCAGCAGACCCCCCGAACTTGGGGAGACCCAGTACTTC. It codes for CASRPPELGETQYF.

The chain employs TRBV2 and TRBJ2-5, with D possibly matching TRBD2 (6 bases). The length of the CDR3 is 14 residues. The germline V gene has CDR1 SNHLY and CDR2 FYNNEI. Trimming shortened V by 7 bases and J by 3 bases, and 15 bases separated the two germline ends. The CDR3 spells CASMGLRFEETQYF. CDR3 nucleotides: TGTGCCAGCATGGGACTGAGGTTCGAAGAGACCCAGTACTTC. The full variable domain, its missing parts supplied by reference TRBV2 and TRBJ2-5, is EPEVTQTPSHQVTQMGQEVILRCVPISNHLYFYWYRQILGQKVEFLVSFYNNEISEKSEIFDDQFSVERPDGSNFTLKIRSTKLEDSAMYFCASMGLRFEETQYFGPGTRLLVL.

V is TRBV6-6 and J is TRBJ1-3; a possible D gene is TRBD1 (6 bases). The germline V and J ends were trimmed by 7 bases and 4 bases, with 14 bases remaining between them. Per the germline V gene, CDR1 is MNHNY and CDR2 is SVGAGI (reference sequence). The CDR3 sequence is 14 residues long. DNA for the CDR3: TGTGCCAGCACGACACAGGGAGTGGGAAACACCATATATTTT. It codes for CASTTQGVGNTIYF.

This clone appeared a few times. The chain combines TRBV7-2 with TRBJ2-1, with TRBD2 matching over 11 bases. V lost 0 bases to trimming and J lost 7 bases; unmatched junction nucleotides: 8. CDR1 is SGHTA, CDR2 FQGNSA, per germline. The CDR3 runs to 17 residues. The CDR3 loop reads CASSLAILAGGYNEQFF. CDR3 nucleotide sequence: TGTGCCAGCAGCTTAGCCATCCTAGCGGGAGGTTATAATGAGCAGTTCTTC. The whole variable domain, filled in from reference TRBV7-2 and TRBJ2-1, reads GAGVSQSPSNKVTEKGKDVELRCDPISGHTALYWYRQSLGQGLEFLIYFQGNSAPDKSGLPSDRFSAERTGGSVSTLTIQRTQQEDSAVYLCASSLAILAGGYNEQFFGPGTRLTVL.

The rearrangement links TRBV5-1 to TRBJ2-3; D gene ambiguous. Germline V gene lookup returns CDR1 SGHRS and CDR2 YFSETQ. V lost 4 bases to trimming and J lost 0 bases, with 9 bases between them. There are 14 residues in the CDR3. The CDR3 protein is CASSQPSSTDTQYF. In DNA, the CDR3 is TGCGCCAGCAGCCAGCCCTCTAGCACAGATACGCAGTATTTT.

This sequence joins TRBV7-9 and TRBJ2-1; 10 bases agree with TRBD1. CDR3 length equals 16 residues. CDR1 is SEHNR and CDR2 is FQNEAQ in the germline V gene (reference sequence). Trimming removed 0 bases from V and 9 bases from J; junction bases left unmatched: 8. In DNA form, the CDR3 reads TGTGCCAGCAGCTTAGCGGACAGGGGGGGAGTCGGTGAGCAGTTCTTC. Amino acid sequence: CASSLADRGGVGEQFF.

This chain uses TRBV7-9 with TRBJ1-4; no definite D call. V was pared by 8 bases and J by 4 bases, with 8 bases between. Germline V gene sequence: CDR1 SEHNR, CDR2 FQNEAQ (reference sequence). This CDR3 has 12 amino acids. CDR3 bases: TGTGCCAGCCGCAACAATAATGAAAAACTGTTTTTT. This translates into CASRNNNEKLFF.

This chain connects TRBV11-2 to TRBJ2-7; weak D call: TRBD1 (6 bases). Trimming cost V 5 bases and J 5 bases, with 16 bases left between them. Germline V gene sequence: CDR1 SGHAT, CDR2 FQNNGV. CDR3 length: 14 residues. The chain's CDR3 is CASSLGTLTDEQYF. CDR3 in DNA: TGTGCCAGCAGCCTGGGGACACTAACCGACGAGCAGTACTTC.

This sequence joins TRBV2 and TRBJ2-7; the D gene is possibly TRBD1 (6 bases). Germline CDR1 reads SNHLY; CDR2 reads FYNNEI. The CDR3 contains 14 residues. V was cut by 7 bases and J by 5 bases, with 18 bases left in between. The CDR3 DNA sequence: TGTGCCAGCACCTTGGAACAGGGATCCAACGAGCAGTACTTC. As protein: CASTLEQGSNEQYF.

This rearrangement joins TRBV28 to TRBJ1-1; D remains ambiguous. Germline CDR1 is MDHEN and CDR2 is SYDVKM. The CDR3 sequence is 15 residues long. Trimming took off 0 bases at V and 5 bases at J, with 13 bases between the two ends. The CDR3 DNA follows: TGTGCCAGCAGTTTATGGATGGCAGAACGAACTGAAGCTTTCTTT. This translates into CASSLWMAERTEAFF.

A word on this clone: This sample also contains other DNA sequences that code for the same CDR3. This sequence joins TRBV30 and TRBJ2-5, with 8 nucleotides matching TRBD2. Germline loops: CDR1 GTSNPN, CDR2 SVGIG (reference sequence). After removal of 0 bases from V and 4 bases from J, the junction contained 4 bases not matched to a gene. This CDR3 region has 14 residues. CDR3 loop: CAWSVGGGGETQYF. The CDR3, as DNA: TGTGCCTGGAGTGTCGGGGGGGGAGGAGAGACCCAGTACTTC.

The V call is TRBV28, the J call TRBJ2-5; 10 bases align to TRBD2. TRBJ2-7 matches the DNA end more closely, so the J call is doubtful. Germline values: CDR1 MDHEN, CDR2 SYDVKM. CDR3 length: 16 residues. As DNA, the CDR3 is TGTGCCAGCAGTCCCTACACTAGCGGGAATAAGTACGAGCAGTACTTC. Residues: CASSPYTSGNKYEQYF.

With regard to this clone: The sample carries other DNA sequences with the same CDR3. The V gene is TRBV28, the J gene TRBJ2-5; no clear D. Germline V lookup: CDR1 MDHEN, CDR2 SYDVKM. Trimming stripped 6 bases from V and 3 bases from J, with 5 bases between. This CDR3 comprises 11 residues. The CDR3, as DNA: TGTGCCAGCAGACGCGAAGAGACCCAGTACTTC. Its translation: CASRREETQYF.